The 21 T cell receptor beta chains in this list originate from one sample, sequenced in a study of cytomegalovirus exposure and HLA in healthy donors. With 60 Vbeta and 13 Jbeta primers, the PCR was carried out. TCRdb keeps only in-frame clones here, not all; method: immunoSEQ multiplex PCR. Of 70,000 to 80,000 clones in the sample, around 80% were seen once. Sequenced material: PBMCs. These receptors all come from a man in his late teens or twenties in good health and CMV-seronegative.

Here the CDR3 reads CASSQYGQIYEQYF. CDR3 in DNA: TGTGCCAGCAGCCAATACGGACAGATCTACGAGCAGTACTTC. V gene TRBV5-4 combines with J gene TRBJ2-7; D perhaps matches TRBD1 (6 bases). The V end lost 4 bases, the J end lost 3 bases, and 14 bases lay between the germline ends. The CDR3 covers 14 residues. Germline V CDR1 and CDR2: SGHNT, YYREEE (reference sequence).

The J gene is TRBJ2-1, the V gene TRBV5-1; 8 bases fit TRBD1. This CDR3 is built from 17 residues. Germline lookup yields CDR1 SGHRS and CDR2 YFSETQ. With 0 bases clipped from V and 10 bases from J, the junction kept 15 bases outside the gene matches. CDR3 loop: CASSLVPQGAGLREQFF. DNA for the CDR3: TGCGCCAGCAGCTTGGTACCTCAGGGGGCAGGACTCCGGGAGCAGTTCTTC.

V is TRBV4-3 and J is TRBJ1-3; D is perhaps TRBD1 (6 bases). CDR1 LGHNA and CDR2 YSLEER come from the germline V gene. Trimming took 3 bases from V and 1 from J, leaving 16 bases between them. This CDR3 contains 17 residues. In DNA, the CDR3 is TGCGCCAGCAGCCATGGGCAGGGGCCAGGGTCTGGAAACACCATATATTTT. Residues: CASSHGQGPGSGNTIYF.

The V and J genes are TRBV6-5 and TRBJ1-2; possible D gene TRBD1, 6 bases. Trimming cost V 3 bases and J 5 bases, with 16 bases left between them. Germline loops: CDR1 MNHEY, CDR2 SVGAGI. The CDR3 loop spans 15 amino acids. The CDR3 is CASSYGGAGQYGYTF. The CDR3 DNA follows: TGTGCCAGCAGTTATGGGGGGGCGGGTCAGTATGGCTACACCTTC.

The chain carries TRBV7-9 and TRBJ2-7, with 7 nucleotides matching TRBD1. CDR3 size: 16 residues. V gave up 2 bases and J gave up 4 bases; unmatched junction bases: 11. Per the germline V gene, CDR1 is SEHNR and CDR2 is FQNEAQ (reference sequence). In nucleotides, the CDR3 is TGTGCCAGCAGCTTATCATCATTCGACAGGGCATACGAGCAGTACTTC. It is translated as CASSLSSFDRAYEQYF.

CDR3 DNA sequence: TGTGCCAGCAAGGAAGCGGGGAACTACGAGCAGTACTTC. This translates into CASKEAGNYEQYF. The V gene is TRBV5-4, the J gene TRBJ2-7, with 7 bases lining up with TRBD2. Germline trimming cut 6 bases from V and 3 bases from J; bases unmatched to any gene: 6. The CDR3 sequence is 13 residues long. Looked up from germline, CDR1 is SGHNT and CDR2 is YYREEE (reference sequence).

On this clone: Compared with germline, one end of the junction differs, possibly owing to a read error. CDR3 in amino acids: CDSGFLGGGRNTGELFF. CDR3 bases: TGTGATAGTGGTTTCCTCGGGGGCGGGAGGAACACCGGGGAGCTGTTTTTT. The chain combines TRBV12-5 with TRBJ2-2; D is possibly TRBD2 (7 bases). Looked up from germline, CDR1 is LGHNT and CDR2 is FRNRAP. This CDR3 contains 17 residues.

This chain links TRBV7-2 with TRBJ2-4; TRBD2 matches 11 bases. The germline CDR1 and CDR2 sequences are SGHTA and FQGNSA. V lost 6 bases to trimming and J lost 15 bases; unmatched junction nucleotides: 13. CDR3 length: 14 amino acids. CDR3 sequence reads: CASRDELAGGLPYF. The DNA for the CDR3 is TGTGCCAGCAGAGACGAGCTAGCGGGAGGTCTCCCGTACTTC.

This chain connects TRBV5-4 to TRBJ1-1; TRBD1 agrees at 8 bases. Per germline, CDR1 SGHNT and CDR2 YYREEE (reference sequence). V lost 5 bases and J lost 6; bases outside the gene matches: 6. The CDR3 loop spans 13 amino acids. The CDR3 DNA sequence: TGTGCCAGCAGACCGGGACAGGTACCTGAAGCTTTCTTT. Protein sequence: CASRPGQVPEAFF. The full variable domain, completed using reference TRBV5-4 and TRBJ1-1, is ETGVTQSPTHLIKTRGQQVTLRCSSQSGHNTVSWYQQALGQGPQFIFQYYREEENGRGNFPPRFSGLQFPNYSSELNVNALELDDSALYLCASRPGQVPEAFFGQGTRLTVV.

This sequence joins TRBV4-2 and TRBJ2-6; TRBD1 aligns across 11 bases. Germline CDR1 and CDR2: LGHNA and YNFKEQ. The CDR3 covers 21 residues. J was trimmed by 0 bases and V by 4 bases; bases with no gene match: 14. This CDR3 reads CASSRLPGQGVLLSGANVLTF. As DNA, the CDR3 is TGTGCCAGCAGCCGATTACCGGGACAGGGGGTGCTCCTCTCTGGGGCCAACGTCCTGACTTTC.

This clone was seen once. The V gene is TRBV5-4, the J gene TRBJ2-7; 11 nucleotides match TRBD1. From germline, CDR1 is SGHNT and CDR2 YYREEE (reference sequence). V lost 4 bases and J lost 3; bases outside the gene matches: 6. There are 15 residues in the CDR3. The CDR3 DNA sequence: TGTGCCAGCAGCCAGGACAGGGGGCGAAGCTACGAGCAGTACTTC. This translates into CASSQDRGRSYEQYF. The variable domain in full, completed from reference TRBV5-4 and TRBJ2-7, reads ETGVTQSPTHLIKTRGQQVTLRCSSQSGHNTVSWYQQALGQGPQFIFQYYREEENGRGNFPPRFSGLQFPNYSSELNVNALELDDSALYLCASSQDRGRSYEQYFGPGTRLTVT.

The J gene is TRBJ1-5, the V gene TRBV6-1; TRBD1 might be the D (6 bases). CDR3 length: 14 amino acids. Trimming shortened V by 6 bases and J by 2 bases, and 11 bases separated the two germline ends. Germline CDR1 and CDR2: MNHNS and SASEGT. Here the CDR3 DNA reads TGTGCCAGCAGGGACAGACAGGGCAATCAGCCCCAGCATTTT. It is translated as CASRDRQGNQPQHF.

There are a few counts of this clone. This chain connects TRBV7-2 to TRBJ2-3, with TRBD2 matching 12 bases. V was pared by 5 bases and J by 1 base, with 1 base of the junction left unmatched. This CDR3 has 15 residues. CDR1 is SGHTA, CDR2 FQGNSA, per germline. The CDR3 DNA sequence: TGTGCCAGCAGCCGGACTAGCGGGGGCACAGATACGCAGTATTTT. This sequence encodes CASSRTSGGTDTQYF.

The V gene is TRBV18, the J gene TRBJ1-1; tentatively, D is TRBD1 (5 bases). The CDR3 sequence is 14 residues long. V was pared by 3 bases and J by 0 bases, with 8 bases between. Germline lookup yields CDR1 KGHSH and CDR2 LQKENI. In DNA form, the CDR3 reads TGTGCCAGCTCACCTCAGGGCGTGAACACTGAAGCTTTCTTT. It encodes CASSPQGVNTEAFF.

V and J are TRBV6-5 and TRBJ2-7, with 8 bases aligning to TRBD1. V lost 5 bases to trimming and J lost 3 bases; unmatched junction nucleotides: 3. This CDR3 comprises 13 residues. Germline loops: CDR1 MNHEY, CDR2 SVGAGI. CDR3 nucleotide sequence: TGTGCCAGCAGTAAGACAGGGGTCTACGAGCAGTACTTC. This encodes CASSKTGVYEQYF.

The rearrangement joins TRBV19 to TRBJ2-3, with 7 bases aligning to TRBD2. This CDR3 contains 14 residues. From germline, CDR1 is LNHDA and CDR2 SQIVND (reference sequence). V dropped 7 bases and J dropped 4; count of bases not matched to a gene: 8. CDR3 in DNA: TGTGCCAGTATCGCGGGAGTCGGCGCAGATACGCAGTATTTT. This translates into CASIAGVGADTQYF.

The chain combines TRBV27 with TRBJ1-1, with 7 bases aligning to TRBD1. CDR3 length: 18 residues. The V segment lost 8 bases and the J segment 0 bases; nucleotides outside the gene matches: 18. Per the germline V gene, CDR1 is MNHEY and CDR2 is SMNVEV (reference sequence). The CDR3 nucleotides are TGTGCCAGCGGGCGACCACCGGGACAGTCCTCTATGAACACTGAAGCTTTCTTT. This sequence encodes CASGRPPGQSSMNTEAFF.

V and J are TRBV19 and TRBJ2-7, with D possibly being TRBD2 (6 bases). The CDR3 consists of 13 residues. Germline V lookup: CDR1 LNHDA, CDR2 SQIVND (reference sequence). Trimming removed 7 bases from V and 5 bases from J, with 15 bases in between. CDR3: CASTASVSHEQYF. DNA for the CDR3: TGTGCCAGTACCGCTAGCGTAAGCCACGAGCAGTACTTC. The complete variable domain, with remaining parts taken from reference TRBV19 and TRBJ2-7, reads DGGITQSPKYLFRKEGQNVTLSCEQNLNHDAMYWYRQDPGQGLRLIYYSQIVNDFQKGDIAEGYSVSREKKESFPLTVTSAQKNPTAFYLCASTASVSHEQYFGPGTRLTVT.

The chain has TRBV5-6 and TRBJ1-4; D may be TRBD1 (5 bases). Trimming took 4 bases from V and 7 from J, leaving 11 bases between them. Germline CDR1 SGHDT, CDR2 YYEEEE. The CDR3 has 13 residues. This CDR3 reads CASSLVGGEKLFF. The CDR3 DNA follows: TGTGCCAGCAGCCTGGTGGGGGGTGAAAAACTGTTTTTT. Using reference TRBV5-6 and TRBJ1-4 for the parts outside the CDR3, the full variable domain is DAGVTQSPTHLIKTRGQQVTLRCSPKSGHDTVSWYQQALGQGPQFIFQYYEEEERQRGNFPDRFSGHQFPNYSSELNVNALLLGDSALYLCASSLVGGEKLFFGSGTQLSVL.

V is TRBV7-2 and J is TRBJ2-7; 11 nucleotides line up with TRBD2. From germline, CDR1 is SGHTA and CDR2 FQGNSA. The CDR3 extends over 15 amino acids. Trimming cost V 3 bases and J 1 base; bases outside gene matches: 2. The CDR3 loop reads CASSLTSGVSYEQYF. In nucleotides, the CDR3 is TGTGCCAGCAGCTTGACTAGCGGGGTGTCCTACGAGCAGTACTTC.

The V call is TRBV27, the J call TRBJ2-7; 9 bases fit TRBD2. The CDR3 spans 14 residues. CDR1 is MNHEY, CDR2 SMNVEV, per germline (reference sequence). V lost 5 bases, J lost 5 bases, and 7 bases stayed unmatched. CDR3 bases: TGTGCCAGCAGTCTCATAGCGGGAGCCAACGAGCAGTACTTC. This encodes CASSLIAGANEQYF.